The rows below give T cell receptor beta chains drawn from one sample of a study of blood T cells in healthy people across ages. One entry per CDR3 protein, called by TCRdb with MiXCR from the 5' RACE reads. The repertoire holds about 930,000 distinct CDR3 sequences, with roughly 28% as singletons. These same data were also listed under a study on T cells of mothers and their children.

The sequenced sample was blood. The receptors here all came from a woman between 40 and 50 years old in good health. Each CDR3 is given with its conserved first and last residue. The D gene is left open where the match is weak. Where a row states a size, it is once, few, many or the class of an expanded clone; other rows omit it.

clone_size	d_call	v_call	j_call	cdr3_aa	cdr3_nt
NA	NA	TRBV7-2	TRBJ2-7	CASSPQLGRGYEQYF	TGTGCCAGCAGCCCCCAGTTGGGCAGGGGCTACGAGCAGTACTTC
NA	TRBD1	TRBV30	TRBJ2-1	CAWTAMDRENEQFF	TGTGCCTGGACGGCAATGGACAGGGAAAATGAGCAGTTCTTC
few	NA	TRBV14	TRBJ1-1	CASSPTGFNTEAFF	TGTGCCAGCAGCCCTACGGGGTTCAACACTGAAGCTTTCTTT
NA	NA	TRBV7-3	TRBJ1-1	CASSDTEAFF	TGTGCCAGCAGCGACACTGAAGCTTTCTTT
NA	NA	TRBV18	TRBJ2-7	CASSPIGEGEQYF	TGTGCCAGCTCACCAATTGGGGAAGGCGAGCAGTACTTC
NA	NA	TRBV18	TRBJ1-1	CTSTGSSQGNAEAFF	TGTACCAGCACCGGCTCCTCTCAGGGTAACGCTGAAGCTTTCTTT
many	TRBD1	TRBV27	TRBJ2-7	CATRRQGSSYEQYF	TGTGCCACCCGGAGACAGGGAAGCTCCTACGAGCAGTACTTC
many	NA	TRBV6-5	TRBJ1-2	CASSYKQGYGYTF	TGTGCCAGCAGTTATAAACAGGGTTATGGCTACACCTTC
NA	NA	TRBV21-1	TRBJ2-7	CASRPQWAYEQYF	TGTGCCAGCAGACCCCAGTGGGCATACGAGCAGTACTTC
few	NA	TRBV20-1	TRBJ1-2	CSAEDGPNYGYTF	TGCAGTGCTGAGGATGGACCTAACTATGGCTACACCTTC
NA	NA	TRBV7-2	TRBJ1-2	CASSLFHGYTF	TGTGCCAGCAGCTTATTCCATGGCTACACCTTC
many	NA	TRBV29-1	TRBJ2-6	CSVARTVSGANVLTF	TGCAGCGTCGCCCGGACAGTCTCTGGGGCCAACGTCCTGACTTTC
NA	NA	TRBV7-7	TRBJ1-1	CASSLVDSSEAFF	TGTGCTAGCAGCTTAGTTGACTCCAGCGAAGCTTTCTTT
NA	NA	TRBV9	TRBJ2-6	CASSSSWANVLTF	TGTGCCAGCAGCTCCTCCTGGGCCAACGTCCTGACTTTC
few	TRBD1	TRBV29-1	TRBJ2-2	CSVEVQDRFGTATGELFF	TGCAGCGTTGAAGTTCAGGATCGTTTCGGGACAGCCACCGGGGAGCTGTTTTTT
few	TRBD2	TRBV12-3/TRBV12-4	TRBJ2-5	CASSLWRGAGETQYF	TGTGCCAGCAGTTTATGGCGGGGGGCGGGGGAGACCCAGTACTTC
NA	NA	TRBV10-3	TRBJ2-7	CAISTDADEQYF	TGTGCCATCAGCACCGACGCCGACGAGCAGTACTTC
NA	NA	TRBV7-2	TRBJ1-1	CASSSGRTVSGFF	TGTGCCAGCAGCTCAGGGCGGACAGTGTCGGGTTTCTTT
many	NA	TRBV20-1	TRBJ1-2	CSASDNNYGYTF	TGCAGTGCTTCGGACAATAACTATGGCTACACCTTC
few	NA	TRBV6-1	TRBJ1-1	CASRGALGGAFF	TGTGCCAGCAGGGGAGCCCTCGGGGGAGCTTTCTTT
NA	TRBD1	TRBV10-3	TRBJ1-6	CAIRAGTVNNSPLHF	TGTGCCATCAGAGCCGGGACAGTTAATAATTCACCCCTCCACTTT
NA	NA	TRBV20-1	TRBJ2-1	CSARDLIWRNNEQFF	TGCAGTGCTAGAGACCTCATCTGGAGAAACAATGAGCAGTTCTTC
many	TRBD2	TRBV2	TRBJ2-7	CASSEPVSGGTSYEQYF	TGTGCCAGCAGTGAACCAGTTAGCGGGGGGACGTCCTACGAGCAGTACTTC
NA	TRBD2	TRBV20-1	TRBJ2-4	CSATGTSGGREQYF	TGCAGTGCTACCGGGACTAGCGGGGGCCGTGAGCAGTACTTC
few	TRBD1	TRBV27	TRBJ1-1	CASRGQGTYYTEAFF	TGTGCCAGCAGGGGACAGGGGACATACTACACTGAAGCTTTCTTT
NA	NA	TRBV6-4	TRBJ2-4	CASSDIAEGAPDTQYF	TGTGCCAGCAGTGACATAGCGGAGGGGGCTCCAGATACGCAGTACTTC
many	NA	TRBV7-9	TRBJ2-7	CASSSPGTYEQYF	TGTGCCAGCAGCTCCCCCGGGACTTACGAGCAGTACTTC
many	NA	TRBV12-3/TRBV12-4	TRBJ1-2	CASSLTASYGYTF	TGTGCCAGCAGTTTGACAGCCTCCTATGGCTACACCTTC
NA	NA	TRBV6-5	TRBJ2-1	CASCETGSSYYNEQFF	TGTGCCAGTTGTGAAACAGGGAGTTCTTACTACAATGAGCAGTTCTTC
many	TRBD2	TRBV6-5	TRBJ2-7	CASSRGGSSYEQYF	TGTGCCAGCAGTCGCGGGGGGAGCTCCTACGAGCAGTACTTC
many	NA	TRBV5-1	TRBJ2-6	CASSLGNSGANVLTF	TGTGCCAGCAGCTTAGGAAACTCTGGGGCCAACGTCCTGACTTTC
NA	NA	TRBV28	TRBJ1-2	CAIQQGRGDYGYTF	TGTGCCATTCAACAGGGTCGGGGTGACTATGGCTACACCTTC
few	NA	TRBV5-4	TRBJ2-5	CASSPNDQETQYF	TGTGCCAGCAGCCCGAATGACCAAGAGACCCAGTACTTC
NA	NA	TRBV6-1	TRBJ1-2	CASSDSGFYGYTF	TGTGCCAGCAGCGACAGCGGGTTCTATGGCTACACCTTC
NA	NA	TRBV14	TRBJ2-7	CASSLYTDSYEQYF	TGTGCCAGCAGCCTATATACGGACTCCTACGAGCAGTACTTC
NA	NA	TRBV2	TRBJ2-7	CASSNLADEQYF	TGTGCCAGCAGTAACCTGGCCGACGAGCAGTACTTC
NA	NA	TRBV6-2/TRBV6-3	TRBJ2-2	CASSYKPGELFF	TGTGCCAGCAGTTACAAGCCCGGGGAGCTGTTTTTT
NA	NA	TRBV12-3/TRBV12-4	TRBJ1-2	CASEGNYGYTF	TGTGCCAGCGAAGGTAACTATGGCTACACCTTC
many	TRBD1	TRBV10-3	TRBJ1-1	CAISPGQGNTEAFF	TGTGCCATCAGTCCGGGACAGGGGAACACTGAAGCTTTCTTT
NA	TRBD2	TRBV6-2/TRBV6-3	TRBJ2-3	CASRPMSGGALSSIGTDTQYF	TGTGCCAGCAGGCCCATGAGCGGGGGGGCCTTATCGTCGATCGGCACAGATACGCAGTATTTT
few	TRBD1	TRBV28	TRBJ2-2	CGQGRDTGELFF	TGTGGACAGGGAAGGGACACCGGGGAGCTGTTTTTT
NA	TRBD1	TRBV4-1	TRBJ1-2	CASSLEKQGFNIDGYTF	TGCGCCAGCAGCCTCGAAAAACAGGGGTTCAATATCGATGGCTACACCTTC
few	TRBD1	TRBV4-1	TRBJ2-7	CASSQKPGQGSEQYF	TGCGCCAGCAGCCAAAAACCGGGACAGGGATCCGAGCAGTACTTC
few	NA	TRBV11-1	TRBJ1-1	CASSHRRGHTEAFF	TGTGCCAGCAGCCACCGAAGAGGGCACACTGAAGCTTTCTTT
NA	TRBD1	TRBV20-1	TRBJ1-5	CSARESQGGNQPQHF	TGCAGTGCTAGAGAGAGCCAGGGGGGAAATCAGCCCCAGCATTTT
NA	NA	TRBV5-1	TRBJ1-1	CASSSFQGFNTEAFF	TGCGCCAGCAGCTCTTTCCAGGGCTTTAACACTGAAGCTTTCTTT